The present entry profiles one TCR beta chain with its context. Its antigen is not identified. The sample originates from a study of T cells after yellow fever vaccination. At the level of the study: In the case of low-cell-number fractions, SMART-Seq v4 Ultra Low Input was used for preparation.

V was shortened by 5 bases and J by 10 bases, with 11 bases between the two germline ends. Looked up from germline, CDR1 is SQVTM and CDR2 is ANQGSEA. This CDR3 region has 10 residues. Study results and caveats: Contaminating bulk clonotypes could be abundant in FACS-sorted repertoires. The secondary T-cell response peaked on day 5, not day 15, but was weaker.

TCRdb re-analysed the 5' RACE reads in MiXCR, keeping a single row per CDR3 protein. The sample carries 450,000 to 650,000 distinct CDR3 sequences, roughly 14% recorded once. This sequence was found in a man aged 25 to 40 who received the YFV17D yellow fever vaccine. The sequenced sample was PBMCs, obtained on the day of the yellow fever booster vaccination. The V call is TRBV29-1, the J call TRBJ1-1; D uncertain. The CDR3 protein is CSVMGLRAFF. The CDR3 DNA is TGCAGCGTTATGGGTTTGAGAGCTTTCTTT.